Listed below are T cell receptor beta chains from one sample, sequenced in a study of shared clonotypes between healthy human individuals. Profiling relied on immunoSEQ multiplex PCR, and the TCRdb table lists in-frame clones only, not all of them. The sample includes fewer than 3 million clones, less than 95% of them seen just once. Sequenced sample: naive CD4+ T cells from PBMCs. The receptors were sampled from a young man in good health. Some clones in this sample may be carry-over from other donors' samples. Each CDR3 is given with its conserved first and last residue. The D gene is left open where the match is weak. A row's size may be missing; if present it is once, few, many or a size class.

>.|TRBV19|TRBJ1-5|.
CASSRDISNQPQHF
TGTGCCAGTTCCCGGGACATTAGCAATCAGCCCCAGCATTTT
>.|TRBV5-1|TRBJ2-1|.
CASSLATNNNEQFF
TGCGCCAGCAGCTTGGCGACTAACAACAATGAGCAGTTCTTC
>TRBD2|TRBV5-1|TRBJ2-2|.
CASSLELAGTGELFF
TGCGCCAGCAGCTTGGAACTAGCGGGCACCGGGGAGCTGTTTTTT
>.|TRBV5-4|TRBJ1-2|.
CASSLGPGEYGYTF
TGTGCCAGCAGCTTGGGACCGGGGGAATATGGCTACACCTTC
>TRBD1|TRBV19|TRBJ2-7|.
CASSTIGQGGRDEQYF
TGTGCCAGTAGTACCATAGGACAGGGCGGAAGGGACGAGCAGTACTTC
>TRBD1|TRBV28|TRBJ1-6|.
CASRKPDTGGYNSPLHF
TGTGCCAGCAGGAAACCAGACACAGGGGGCTATAATTCACCCCTCCACTTT
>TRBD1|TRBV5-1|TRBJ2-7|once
CASSFFGTGPSYEQYF
TGCGCCAGCAGCTTCTTCGGGACAGGGCCTTCCTACGAGCAGTACTTC
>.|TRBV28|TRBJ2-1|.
CASRPTGAYNEQFF
TGTGCCAGCAGACCAACCGGGGCCTACAATGAGCAGTTCTTC
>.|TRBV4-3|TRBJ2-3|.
CASSQVTGLTDTQYF
TGCGCCAGCAGCCAAGTAACGGGCCTCACAGATACGCAGTATTTT
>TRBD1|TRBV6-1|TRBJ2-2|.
CASRGTGSNTGELFF
TGTGCCAGCAGGGGGACAGGGTCGAACACCGGGGAGCTGTTTTTT
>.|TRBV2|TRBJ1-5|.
CASSVAAKDQPQHF
TGTGCCAGCAGTGTGGCAGCGAAGGATCAGCCCCAGCATTTT
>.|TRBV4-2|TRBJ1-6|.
CASSQVGRGSYNSPLHF
TGTGCCAGCAGCCAAGTGGGGAGGGGTTCCTATAATTCACCCCTCCACTTT
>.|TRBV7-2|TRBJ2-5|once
CASSPWETQYF
TGTGCCAGCAGCCCGTGGGAGACCCAGTACTTC
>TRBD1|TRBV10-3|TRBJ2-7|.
CAISEPGQGTDEQYF
TGTGCCATCAGTGAGCCGGGACAGGGGACCGACGAGCAGTACTTC
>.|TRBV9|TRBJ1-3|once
CASSDRSSGNTIYF
TGTGCCAGCAGCGACAGGTCCTCTGGAAACACCATATATTTT
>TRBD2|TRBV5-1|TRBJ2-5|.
CASSSGLAGREYF
TGCGCCAGCAGCTCGGGACTAGCGGGTCGCGAGTACTTC
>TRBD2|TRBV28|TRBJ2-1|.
CASSLSGAGDNEQFF
TGTGCCAGCAGTTTAAGCGGGGCCGGAGACAATGAGCAGTTCTTC
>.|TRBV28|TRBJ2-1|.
CASSYDRPTSYEQFF
TGTGCCAGCAGCTACGACCGACCCACTAGTTATGAGCAGTTCTTC
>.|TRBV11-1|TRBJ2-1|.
CASSPRGGTNEQFF
TGTGCCAGCAGCCCCCGAGGCGGAACCAATGAGCAGTTCTTC
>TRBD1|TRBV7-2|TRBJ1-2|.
CASSLDRTGIEGYTF
TGTGCCAGCAGCTTAGACCGGACAGGGATAGAGGGCTACACCTTC
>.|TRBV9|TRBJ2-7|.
CASSVGSAAYEQYF
TGTGCCAGCAGCGTTGGGAGTGCCGCCTACGAGCAGTACTTC
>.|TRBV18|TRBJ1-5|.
CASSPTGPGHQPQHF
TGTGCCAGCTCACCTACCGGGCCCGGGCATCAGCCCCAGCATTTT